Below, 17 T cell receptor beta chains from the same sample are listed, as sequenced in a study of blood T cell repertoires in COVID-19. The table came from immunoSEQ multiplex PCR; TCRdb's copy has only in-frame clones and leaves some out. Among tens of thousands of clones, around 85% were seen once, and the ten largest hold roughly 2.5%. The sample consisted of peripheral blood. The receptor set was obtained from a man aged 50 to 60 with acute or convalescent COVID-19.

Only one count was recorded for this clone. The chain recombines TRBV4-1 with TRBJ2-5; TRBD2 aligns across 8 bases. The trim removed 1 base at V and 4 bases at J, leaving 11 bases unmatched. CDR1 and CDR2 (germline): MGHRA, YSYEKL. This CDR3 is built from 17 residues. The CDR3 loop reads CASSQVSSGSGGETQYF. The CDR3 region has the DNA TGCGCCAGCAGCCAAGTGTCTAGCGGGTCAGGAGGAGAGACCCAGTACTTC.

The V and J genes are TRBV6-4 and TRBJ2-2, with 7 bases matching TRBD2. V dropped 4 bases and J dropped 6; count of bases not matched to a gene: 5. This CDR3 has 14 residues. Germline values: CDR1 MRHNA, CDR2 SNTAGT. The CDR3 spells CASSALLASGELFF. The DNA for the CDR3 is TGTGCCAGCAGTGCACTACTAGCGTCCGGGGAGCTGTTTTTT.

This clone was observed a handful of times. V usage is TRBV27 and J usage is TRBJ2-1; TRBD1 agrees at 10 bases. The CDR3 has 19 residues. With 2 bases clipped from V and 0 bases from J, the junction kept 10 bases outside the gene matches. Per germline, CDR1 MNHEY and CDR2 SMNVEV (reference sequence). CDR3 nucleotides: TGTGCCAGCAGTTTAATAGGGACAGGGGACTTCCTCTCCTACAATGAGCAGTTCTTC. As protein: CASSLIGTGDFLSYNEQFF.

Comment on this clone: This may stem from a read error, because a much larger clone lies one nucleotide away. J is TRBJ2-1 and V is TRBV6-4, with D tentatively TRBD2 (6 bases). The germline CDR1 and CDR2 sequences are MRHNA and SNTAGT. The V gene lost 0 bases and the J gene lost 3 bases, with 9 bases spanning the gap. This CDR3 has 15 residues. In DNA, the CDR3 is TGTGCCAGCAGTGACTCGGCGGGATTCTACAATGAGCAGTTCTTC. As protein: CASSDSAGFYNEQFF.

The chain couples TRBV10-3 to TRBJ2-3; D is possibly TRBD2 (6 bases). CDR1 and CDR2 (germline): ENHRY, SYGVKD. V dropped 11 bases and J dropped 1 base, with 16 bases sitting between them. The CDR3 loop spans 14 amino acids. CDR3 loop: CAVNSGEGTDTQYF. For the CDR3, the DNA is TGTGCCGTCAATTCGGGAGAAGGCACAGATACGCAGTATTTT.

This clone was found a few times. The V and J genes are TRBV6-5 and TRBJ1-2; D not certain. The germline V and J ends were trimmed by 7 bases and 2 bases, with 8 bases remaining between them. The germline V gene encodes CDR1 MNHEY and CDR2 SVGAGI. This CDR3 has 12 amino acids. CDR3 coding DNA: TGTGCCAGCAAGGAGCGAAACTATGGCTACACCTTC. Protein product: CASKERNYGYTF.

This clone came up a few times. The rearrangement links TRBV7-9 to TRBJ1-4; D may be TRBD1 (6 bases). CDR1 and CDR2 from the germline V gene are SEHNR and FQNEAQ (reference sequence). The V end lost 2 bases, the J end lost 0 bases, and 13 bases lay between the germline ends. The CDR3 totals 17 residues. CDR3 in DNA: TGTGCCAGCAGCTTACCGAGGACAGATACAACTAATGAAAAACTGTTTTTT. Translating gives CASSLPRTDTTNEKLFF.

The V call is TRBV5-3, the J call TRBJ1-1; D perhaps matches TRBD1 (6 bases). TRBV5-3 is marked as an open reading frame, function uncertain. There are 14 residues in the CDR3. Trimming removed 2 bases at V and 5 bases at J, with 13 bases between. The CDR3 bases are TGTGCCAGAAGCTTCCCGACCCAGGGGACTGAAGCTTTCTTT. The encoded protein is CARSFPTQGTEAFF.

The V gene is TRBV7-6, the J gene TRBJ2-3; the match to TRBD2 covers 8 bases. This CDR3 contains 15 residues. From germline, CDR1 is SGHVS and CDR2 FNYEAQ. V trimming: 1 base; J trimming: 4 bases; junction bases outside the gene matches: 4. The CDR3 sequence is CASSLGGTRSDTQYF. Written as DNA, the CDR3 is TGTGCCAGCAGCTTAGGGGGGACTAGGTCAGATACGCAGTATTTT. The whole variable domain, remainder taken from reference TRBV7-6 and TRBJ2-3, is GAGVSQSPRYKVTKRGQDVALRCDPISGHVSLYWYRQALGQGPEFLTYFNYEAQQDKSGLPNDRFSAERPEGSISTLTIQRTEQRDSAMYRCASSLGGTRSDTQYFGPGTRLTVL.

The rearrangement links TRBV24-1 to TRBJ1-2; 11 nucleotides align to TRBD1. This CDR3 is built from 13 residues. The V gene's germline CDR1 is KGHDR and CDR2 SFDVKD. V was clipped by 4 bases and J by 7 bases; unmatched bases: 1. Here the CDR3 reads CATSEGQGVGYTF. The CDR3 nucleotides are TGTGCCACCAGTGAGGGACAGGGGGTTGGCTACACCTTC.

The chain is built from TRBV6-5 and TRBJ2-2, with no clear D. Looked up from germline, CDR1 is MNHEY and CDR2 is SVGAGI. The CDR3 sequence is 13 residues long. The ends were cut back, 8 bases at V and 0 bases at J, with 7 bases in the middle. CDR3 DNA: TGTGCCAGCGCCTATACGAACACCGGGGAGCTGTTTTTT. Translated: CASAYTNTGELFF.

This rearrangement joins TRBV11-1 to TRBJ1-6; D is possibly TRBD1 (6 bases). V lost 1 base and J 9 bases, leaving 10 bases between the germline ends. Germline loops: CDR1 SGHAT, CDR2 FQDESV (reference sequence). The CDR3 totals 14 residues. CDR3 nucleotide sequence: TGTGCCAGCAGCTTAGGGCCAGGGGTTTCACCCCTCCACTTT. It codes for CASSLGPGVSPLHF.

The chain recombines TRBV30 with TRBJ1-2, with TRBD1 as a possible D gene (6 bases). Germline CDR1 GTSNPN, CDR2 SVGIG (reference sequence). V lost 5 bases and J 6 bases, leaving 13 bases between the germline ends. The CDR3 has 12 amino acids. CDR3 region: CAWFGGPNGYTF. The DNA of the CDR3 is TGTGCCTGGTTCGGGGGGCCCAATGGCTACACCTTC.

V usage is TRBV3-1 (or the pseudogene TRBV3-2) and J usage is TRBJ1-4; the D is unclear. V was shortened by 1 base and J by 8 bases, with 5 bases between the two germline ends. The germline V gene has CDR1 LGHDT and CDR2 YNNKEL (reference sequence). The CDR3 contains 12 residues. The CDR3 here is CASSQGGEKLFF. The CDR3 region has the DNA TGTGCCAGCAGCCAAGGAGGGGAAAAACTGTTTTTT.

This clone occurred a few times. CDR3 region: CASSLTGGDYGYTF. CDR3 DNA sequence: TGTGCCAGCAGTCTAACAGGGGGGGACTATGGCTACACCTTC. The chain couples TRBV27 to TRBJ1-2, with 8 bases matching TRBD1. Unmatched junction bases numbered 5, after V lost 5 bases and J lost 3 bases. This CDR3 spans 14 amino acids. The germline CDR1 and CDR2 sequences are MNHEY and SMNVEV (reference sequence).

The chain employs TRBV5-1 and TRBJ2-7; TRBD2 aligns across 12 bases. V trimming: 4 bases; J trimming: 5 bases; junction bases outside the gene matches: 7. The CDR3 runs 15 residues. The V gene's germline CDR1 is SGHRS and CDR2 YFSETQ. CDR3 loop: CASSETSGSIDEQYF. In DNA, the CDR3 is TGCGCCAGCAGCGAGACTAGCGGGAGCATCGACGAGCAGTACTTC. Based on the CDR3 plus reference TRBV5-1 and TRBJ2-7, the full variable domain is KAGVTQTPRYLIKTRGQQVTLSCSPISGHRSVSWYQQTPGQGLQFLFEYFSETQRNKGNFPGRFSGRQFSNSRSEMNVSTLELGDSALYLCASSETSGSIDEQYFGPGTRLTVT.

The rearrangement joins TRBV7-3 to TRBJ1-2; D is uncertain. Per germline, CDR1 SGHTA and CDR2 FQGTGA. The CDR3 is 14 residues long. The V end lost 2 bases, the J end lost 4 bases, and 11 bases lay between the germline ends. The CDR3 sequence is CASSLQAGSYGYTF. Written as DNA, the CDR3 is TGTGCCAGCAGCTTACAGGCAGGTTCCTATGGCTACACCTTC.